This TCR beta chain was recorded in a study of human T cells and chemical hapten exposure. What the library attached to individual cDNA molecules were unique molecular identifiers. Via MiXCR, TCRdb re-called the RACE reads, giving one row per CDR3 protein. The sample contains about 260,000 distinct CDR3 sequences, 8.6% of which appear only once. Time point specified: pre-sensitization, week 0. Sample treatment: therapeutic diphenylcyclopropenone sensitization with weekly scalp DPC. Losses at the gene ends were 2 bases for V and 4 bases for J; bases not matched to a gene: 2. Per germline, CDR1 LGHNA and CDR2 YSLEER. This CDR3 has 14 residues. Study-wide findings and caveats: Relative to control repertoires, expanded TCRs gave rise to significantly more large CDR3 similarity clusters. Those TCRs sitting above 1 in 1000 frequency stayed the same with DPC sensitization.

This clonotype was observed a handful of times. The antigen remains undetermined. This sequence originates from a woman in her 40s with alopecia areata. Some clones in this sample may be carry-over from other donors' samples. This sequence joins TRBV4-3 and TRBJ2-5, with 9 bases aligning to TRBD1. The sequencing here drew on whole blood, taken in connection with sensitization to the hapten diphenylcyclopropenone (DPC). The CDR3 nucleotides read TGCGCCAGCAGCCAAAACAGGGGGCCAGAGACCCAGTACTTC. This sequence encodes CASSQNRGPETQYF.